A single TCR beta chain is shown here with its context. The sample comes from a study of blood T cell repertoires in COVID-19. On the study more broadly: Samples came from the United States, Italy and Spain, spanning acute and convalescent COVID-19. The analysed material was cDNA or gDNA that came from T cells, B-cell-depleted T cells, or PBMCs.

Germline V gene lookup returns CDR1 SGHDT and CDR2 YYEEEE. Trimming took off 4 bases at V and 4 bases at J, with 17 bases between the two ends. The CDR3 runs 16 residues. Profiled with immunoSEQ multiplex PCR; TCRdb holds only in-frame clones, not every one. The data show nearly 350,000 clones, with around nine tenths seen just once and roughly 3.4% held by the top ten. The specimen was peripheral blood. V is TRBV5-6 and J is TRBJ2-2; perhaps TRBD2 as D (6 bases). The clonotype comes from a young woman who had recovered from COVID-19. The CDR3 DNA reads as TGTGCCAGCAGCCACCTGGGCGGGGATAGCACCGGGGAGCTGTTTTTT. Protein: CASSHLGGDSTGELFF.